Listed below are T cell receptor beta chains from one sample, sequenced in a study of early T cells in non-severe SARS-CoV-2 infection. TCRdb fed the 5' RACE reads into MiXCR, producing one record per CDR3 protein. In the table there are fewer than 45,000 distinct CDR3 sequences, 8% to 10% of which are singletons. The sample was whole blood. The receptors derive from an adult who was a healthcare worker with PCR-confirmed SARS-CoV-2 infection or an uninfected control (not recorded which). CDR3s include the opening cysteine and the closing phenylalanine or tryptophan. D genes are given only for firm matches. A clone size is listed for some rows: how often the clone was seen (once, few, many), or a class if it is expanded.

TRBV2	TRBJ2-1	-	-	CASSETRENEQFF	TGTGCCAGCAGCGAGACGAGGGAAAATGAGCAGTTCTTC
TRBV29-1	TRBJ1-1	-	many	CSVDKRMMNTEAFF	TGCAGCGTTGATAAACGGATGATGAACACTGAAGCTTTCTTT
TRBV20-1	TRBJ2-1	-	-	CSARLPGSRGWGNEQFF	TGCAGTGCTAGACTTCCGGGGAGTCGGGGTTGGGGCAATGAGCAGTTCTTC
TRBV11-2	TRBJ2-5	TRBD1	many	CASRKTGGMPQETQYF	TGTGCCAGCAGGAAAACAGGGGGCATGCCACAAGAGACCCAGTACTTC
TRBV6-4	TRBJ1-2	-	many	CASSADDRNYGYTF	TGTGCCAGCAGTGCTGATGACAGGAACTATGGCTACACCTTC
TRBV4-1	TRBJ1-5	-	many	CASSQGVAGVQPQHF	TGCGCCAGCAGCCAAGGGGTGGCAGGCGTACAGCCCCAGCATTTT
TRBV7-9	TRBJ2-7	-	many	CASKALAYEQYF	TGTGCCAGCAAGGCCCTCGCCTACGAGCAGTACTTC
TRBV5-1	TRBJ2-5	TRBD2	-	CASSYSSGGQETQYF	TGCGCCAGCAGCTACTCTAGCGGGGGGCAAGAGACCCAGTACTTC
TRBV19	TRBJ1-5	TRBD1	many	CASRIAQGVNQPQHF	TGTGCCAGTAGAATTGCACAGGGGGTAAATCAGCCCCAGCATTTT
TRBV10-3	TRBJ2-3	TRBD2	many	CAISLSGGYTDTQYF	TGTGCCATCAGTCTTAGCGGGGGATACACAGATACGCAGTATTTT
TRBV20-1	TRBJ2-7	-	many	CSVRAGTGSYEQYF	TGCAGTGTGAGAGCCGGGACGGGCTCCTACGAGCAGTACTTC
TRBV7-2	TRBJ1-4	TRBD1	many	CASSPRTPGQSNEKLFF	TGTGCCAGCAGCCCACGCACTCCGGGACAGTCTAATGAAAAACTGTTTTTT
TRBV2	TRBJ1-3	-	few	CASSGRIRGNTIYF	TGTGCCAGCAGTGGCCGTATTCGGGGAAACACCATATATTTT
TRBV6-5	TRBJ2-7	TRBD1	-	CASSYDRQGRYEQYF	TGTGCCAGCAGTTACGATCGACAGGGGAGGTACGAGCAGTACTTC
TRBV7-9	TRBJ2-2	TRBD2	many	CATRELAGENTGELFF	TGTGCCACCCGGGAGCTAGCGGGGGAGAACACCGGGGAGCTGTTTTTT
TRBV25-1	TRBJ1-1	-	many	CASRETAMNTEAFF	TGTGCCAGCAGGGAGACGGCTATGAACACTGAAGCTTTCTTT
TRBV13	TRBJ1-1	-	few	CASSLGYNTEAFF	TGTGCCAGCAGCTTAGGGTATAACACTGAAGCTTTCTTT
TRBV9	TRBJ1-1	-	-	CASSPGVLGEAFF	TGTGCCAGCAGCCCAGGGGTACTGGGTGAAGCTTTCTTT
TRBV29-1	TRBJ2-1	-	many	CSVTGNEQFF	TGCAGCGTTACGGGAAATGAGCAGTTCTTC
TRBV7-9	TRBJ1-4	-	many	CASTRQGNEKLFF	TGTGCCAGCACCCGCCAGGGGAATGAAAAACTGTTTTTT
TRBV5-1	TRBJ2-7	-	many	CASSLFQGQPYEQYF	TGCGCCAGCAGCTTGTTCCAGGGGCAACCCTACGAGCAGTACTTC
TRBV2	TRBJ1-5	-	-	CASTREANQPQHF	TGTGCCAGCACTAGGGAGGCCAATCAGCCCCAGCATTTT
TRBV6-2/TRBV6-3	TRBJ1-5	-	many	CASSYGQEYQPQHF	TGTGCCAGCAGTTACGGTCAAGAATATCAGCCCCAGCATTTT
TRBV6-1	TRBJ1-1	-	many	CASSAGEPQPRFF	TGTGCCAGCAGTGCGGGTGAGCCCCAACCTCGATTCTTT
TRBV10-3	TRBJ2-5	-	many	CASSPDLQETQYF	TGTGCCTCCAGCCCCGACTTACAAGAGACCCAGTACTTC
TRBV29-1	TRBJ1-5	-	-	CSVGETEPQHF	TGCAGCGTTGGAGAAACAGAGCCCCAGCATTTT
TRBV29-1	TRBJ1-1	-	few	CSVASTRDTEAFF	TGCAGCGTTGCAAGCACACGTGACACTGAAGCTTTCTTT
TRBV2	TRBJ1-2	-	many	CASSTGRSSTYTF	TGTGCCAGCAGCACAGGACGGTCGTCGACCTACACCTTC
TRBV14	TRBJ2-3	TRBD2	many	CASSGLAGITDTQYF	TGTGCCAGCTCCGGACTAGCGGGGATCACAGATACGCAGTATTTT
TRBV6-5	TRBJ1-2	-	many	CASSYPGGGPGGYTF	TGTGCCAGCAGTTACCCCGGGGGAGGTCCCGGGGGCTACACCTTC
TRBV4-2	TRBJ1-3	-	many	CASSQDPTGSGNTIYF	TGTGCCAGCAGCCAAGATCCGACAGGATCTGGAAACACCATATATTTT
TRBV29-1	TRBJ2-1	-	many	CSVAGGLYNEQFF	TGCAGCGTTGCCGGGGGCCTTTACAATGAGCAGTTCTTC
TRBV3-1	TRBJ2-4	-	few	CASSPIEQGGVAKNIQYF	TGTGCCAGCAGCCCGATCGAGCAGGGGGGCGTCGCCAAAAACATTCAGTACTTC
TRBV12-3/TRBV12-4	TRBJ2-6	TRBD1	-	CASSPGTALPSGANVLTF	TGTGCCAGCAGTCCAGGGACAGCCTTACCCTCTGGGGCCAACGTCCTGACTTTC
TRBV7-3	TRBJ1-1	-	many	CASSFSGTGTEAFF	TGTGCCAGCAGCTTCAGCGGGACGGGAACTGAAGCTTTCTTT
TRBV5-4	TRBJ2-7	-	many	CASSSKSASLGVEQYF	TGTGCCAGCAGCTCCAAATCGGCTAGCCTCGGTGTCGAGCAGTACTTC
TRBV4-3	TRBJ2-3	-	-	CASSQAPTAGGTQYF	TGCGCCAGCAGCCAAGCCCCCACGGCGGGTGGTACGCAGTATTTT
TRBV29-1	TRBJ2-7	-	-	CSVEPGDGGQYF	TGCAGCGTTGAGCCGGGGGACGGTGGGCAGTACTTC
TRBV18	TRBJ1-1	-	many	CASSPSARATEAFF	TGTGCCAGCTCACCATCAGCCCGGGCCACTGAAGCTTTCTTT
TRBV7-9	TRBJ1-2	-	once	CASSLVGNPNVYTF	TGTGCCAGCAGCTTAGTCGGGAATCCCAACGTCTACACCTTC
TRBV7-3	TRBJ1-1	TRBD1	few	CASSEDRGSTEAFF	TGTGCCAGCAGCGAGGACAGGGGAAGCACTGAAGCTTTCTTT
TRBV3-1	TRBJ1-1	-	many	CASSQVLGSEAFF	TGTGCCAGCAGCCAAGTCCTGGGTTCTGAAGCTTTCTTT
TRBV28	TRBJ2-7	-	-	CASSRYSYEQYF	TGTGCCAGCAGCAGATACTCCTACGAGCAGTACTTC
TRBV29-1	TRBJ2-7	-	few	CSVAGAYEQYF	TGCAGCGTTGCAGGGGCCTACGAGCAGTACTTC
TRBV28	TRBJ2-7	-	-	CASSRTGSYEQYF	TGTGCCAGCAGCAGAACAGGGTCCTACGAGCAGTACTTC
TRBV19	TRBJ1-1	-	few	CASSMGQGLVTEAFF	TGTGCCAGTAGTATGGGCCAGGGGCTGGTCACTGAAGCTTTCTTT
TRBV9	TRBJ1-5	-	many	CASSPGVASNQPQHF	TGTGCCAGCAGCCCAGGGGTTGCTAGCAATCAGCCCCAGCATTTT
TRBV20-1	TRBJ1-5	-	few	CSARPARQSKYSNQPQHF	TGCAGTGCTAGACCTGCTAGACAGTCCAAGTATAGCAATCAGCCCCAGCATTTT
TRBV5-1	TRBJ2-3	TRBD1	many	CASSFDRGGTDTQYF	TGCGCCAGCAGCTTTGACAGGGGTGGAACAGATACGCAGTATTTT
TRBV4-3	TRBJ1-6	-	many	CASSQGGRVNQSPLHF	TGCGCCAGCAGCCAAGGGGGCAGGGTTAATCAATCACCCCTCCACTTT